This T cell receptor (beta chain) emerged from a study of identical twins. Notes on the study in general: Beta clonotypes that were abundant in cord blood contained fewer insertions, a pattern absent from memory repertoires. Models came in too low on out-of-frame TCR alpha sharing in monozygotic twins.

About this clonotype itself: The target antigen is unknown.

V shed 4 bases and J 2 bases; nucleotides not matched to a gene: 6. The germline gives CDR1 LGHDT, CDR2 YNNKEL (reference sequence). This CDR3 has 18 residues. TCRdb reprocessed the 5' RACE reads with MiXCR, giving one entry per CDR3 protein. The table lists some 270,000 distinct CDR3 sequences, approximately 8.3% of them singletons. These same records also appear under a second study, on yellow fever vaccine responses in identical twins. That paper notes: Reportedly, twins showed a vaccine T cell response that looked partly convergent and partly personalized.

V and J are TRBV3-1 and TRBJ2-1, with 15 bases that match TRBD2. The receptor's source is a woman aged 18-29 years in good health. The source material was CD8+ T cells sorted from blood. The CDR3 DNA is TGTGCCAGCAGCCCCGGACTAGCGGGAGGGATCGCCTACAATGAGCAGTTCTTC. It yields the protein CASSPGLAGGIAYNEQFF.